This TCR beta chain was recovered during a study of T cell changes during pregnancy in multiple sclerosis. The CDR3 extends over 15 amino acids. In germline, CDR1 is MNHEY, CDR2 SMNVEV (reference sequence). Losses at the gene ends were 6 bases for V and 2 bases for J; bases not matched to a gene: 6. Some clones are missing from TCRdb's copy, which holds only in-frame ones; the method was immunoSEQ multiplex PCR. Found here are about 60,000 clones, about 90% of them singletons; the top ten hold over 5%. This clone was seen once. V is TRBV27 and J is TRBJ2-5; TRBD2 matches at 10 bases. The starting material was peripheral blood, obtained in the third trimester of pregnancy. This TCR was recovered from a female donor in good health, enrolled as a control in a pregnancy study. The DNA for the CDR3 is TGTGCCAGCAGACAGACTAGCGGGTCGCAAGAGACCCAGTACTTC. It codes for CASRQTSGSQETQYF.